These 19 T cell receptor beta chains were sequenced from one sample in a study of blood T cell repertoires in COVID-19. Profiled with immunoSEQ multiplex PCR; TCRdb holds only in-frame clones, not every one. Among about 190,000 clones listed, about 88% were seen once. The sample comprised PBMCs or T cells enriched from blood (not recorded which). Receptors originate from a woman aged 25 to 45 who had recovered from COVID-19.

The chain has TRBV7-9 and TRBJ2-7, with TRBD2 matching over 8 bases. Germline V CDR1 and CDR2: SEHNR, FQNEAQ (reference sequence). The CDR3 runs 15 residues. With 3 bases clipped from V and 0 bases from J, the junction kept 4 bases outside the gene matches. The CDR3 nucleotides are TGTGCCAGCAGCTTCACTAGCGGCCCCTCCTACGAGCAGTACTTC. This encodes CASSFTSGPSYEQYF.

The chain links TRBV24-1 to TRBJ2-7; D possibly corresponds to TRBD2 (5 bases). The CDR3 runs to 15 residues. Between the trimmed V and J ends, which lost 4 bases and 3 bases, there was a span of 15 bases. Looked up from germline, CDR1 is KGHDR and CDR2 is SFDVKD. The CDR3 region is CATSDFGPEGYEQYF. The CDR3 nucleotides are TGTGCCACCAGTGACTTTGGACCCGAGGGCTACGAGCAGTACTTC.

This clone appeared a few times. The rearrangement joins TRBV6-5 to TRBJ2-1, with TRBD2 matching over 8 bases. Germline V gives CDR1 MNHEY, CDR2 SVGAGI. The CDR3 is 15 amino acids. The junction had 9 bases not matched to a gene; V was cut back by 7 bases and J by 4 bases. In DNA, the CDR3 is TGTGCCAGCACCAGACGGGGGGGGCTTTACAATGAGCAGTTCTTC. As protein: CASTRRGGLYNEQFF.

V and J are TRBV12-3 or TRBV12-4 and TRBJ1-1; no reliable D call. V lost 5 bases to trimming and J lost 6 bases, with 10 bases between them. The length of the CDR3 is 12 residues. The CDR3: CASSIRDAEAFF. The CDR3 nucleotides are TGTGCCAGCAGTATCCGAGATGCTGAAGCTTTCTTT.

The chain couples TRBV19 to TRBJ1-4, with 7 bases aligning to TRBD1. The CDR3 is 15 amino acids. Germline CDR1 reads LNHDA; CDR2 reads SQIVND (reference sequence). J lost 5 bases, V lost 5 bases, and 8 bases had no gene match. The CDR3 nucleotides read TGTGCCAGTAGTCCCACGGCGGGACAGAATGAAAAACTGTTTTTT. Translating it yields CASSPTAGQNEKLFF.

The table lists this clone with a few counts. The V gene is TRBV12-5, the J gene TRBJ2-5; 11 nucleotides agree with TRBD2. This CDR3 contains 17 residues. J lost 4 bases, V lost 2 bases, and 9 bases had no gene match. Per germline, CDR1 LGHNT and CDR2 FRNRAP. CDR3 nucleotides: TGTGCTAGTGGTTTGCCCCGCAGACTAGCGGGACCAGAGACCCAGTACTTC. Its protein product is CASGLPRRLAGPETQYF.

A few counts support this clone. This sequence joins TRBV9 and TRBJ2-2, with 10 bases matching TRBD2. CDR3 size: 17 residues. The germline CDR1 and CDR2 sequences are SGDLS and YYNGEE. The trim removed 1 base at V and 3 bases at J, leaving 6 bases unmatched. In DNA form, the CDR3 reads TGTGCCAGCAGCGTAACAGCGGGAGGGCAGGACACCGGGGAGCTGTTTTTT. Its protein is CASSVTAGGQDTGELFF.

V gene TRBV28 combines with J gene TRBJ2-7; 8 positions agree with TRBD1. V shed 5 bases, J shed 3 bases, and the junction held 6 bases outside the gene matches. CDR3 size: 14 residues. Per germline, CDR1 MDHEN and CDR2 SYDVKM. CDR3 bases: TGTGCCAGCAGTCTCTTCAGGGGGCGCTACGAGCAGTACTTC. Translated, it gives CASSLFRGRYEQYF.

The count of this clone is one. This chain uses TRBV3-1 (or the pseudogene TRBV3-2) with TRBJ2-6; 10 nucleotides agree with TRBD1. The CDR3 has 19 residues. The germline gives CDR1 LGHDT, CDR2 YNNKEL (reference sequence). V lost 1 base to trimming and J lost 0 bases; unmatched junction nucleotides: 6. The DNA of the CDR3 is TGTGCCAGCAGCCAAGTATCGGGACAGGGGAGCTCTGGGGCCAACGTCCTGACTTTC. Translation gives CASSQVSGQGSSGANVLTF.

DNA for the CDR3: TGTGCCACCAGAAGATCCGGGACAGGCCCAGCTAACTATGGCTACACCTTC. Translating it yields CATRRSGTGPANYGYTF. The chain couples TRBV15 to TRBJ1-2, with TRBD1 identical over 8 bases. V lost 6 bases, J lost 0 bases, and 12 bases stayed unmatched. The CDR3 loop spans 17 amino acids. CDR1 and CDR2 from the germline V gene are LNHNV and YYDKDF (reference sequence).

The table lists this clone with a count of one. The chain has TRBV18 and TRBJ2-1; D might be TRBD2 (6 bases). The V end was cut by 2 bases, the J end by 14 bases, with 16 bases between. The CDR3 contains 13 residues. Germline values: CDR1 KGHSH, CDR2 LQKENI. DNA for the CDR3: TGTGCCAGCTCACCATTGGGCTCACTAGCAGAGTTCTTC. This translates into CASSPLGSLAEFF.

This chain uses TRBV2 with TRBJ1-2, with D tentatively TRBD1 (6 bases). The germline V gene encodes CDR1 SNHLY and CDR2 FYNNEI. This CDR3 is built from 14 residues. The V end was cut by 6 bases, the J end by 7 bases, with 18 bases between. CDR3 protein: CASRGDNRGPGYTF. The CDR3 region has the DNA TGTGCCAGCAGGGGGGACAATCGAGGGCCTGGCTACACCTTC.

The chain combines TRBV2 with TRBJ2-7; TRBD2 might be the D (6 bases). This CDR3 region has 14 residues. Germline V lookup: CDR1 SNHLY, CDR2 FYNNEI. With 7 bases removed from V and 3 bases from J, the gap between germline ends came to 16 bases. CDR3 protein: CASNLGSGVYEQYF. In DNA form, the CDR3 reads TGTGCCAGCAATTTGGGTAGCGGAGTCTACGAGCAGTACTTC.

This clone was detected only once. The CDR3 DNA sequence: TGTGCCAGCAGCGAACCGGGACTAGCGGGGTACAATGAGCAGTTCTTC. It encodes CASSEPGLAGYNEQFF. The V call is TRBV9, the J call TRBJ2-1, with TRBD2 matching over 13 bases. Germline CDR1 reads SGDLS; CDR2 reads YYNGEE. V shed 3 bases and J 4 bases; nucleotides not matched to a gene: 4. The CDR3 sequence is 16 residues long.

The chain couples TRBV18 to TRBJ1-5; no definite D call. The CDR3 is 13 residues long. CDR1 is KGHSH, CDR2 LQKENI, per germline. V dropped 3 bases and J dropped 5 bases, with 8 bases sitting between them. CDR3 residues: CASSPALDQPQHF. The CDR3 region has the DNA TGTGCCAGCTCACCGGCCCTGGATCAGCCCCAGCATTTT.

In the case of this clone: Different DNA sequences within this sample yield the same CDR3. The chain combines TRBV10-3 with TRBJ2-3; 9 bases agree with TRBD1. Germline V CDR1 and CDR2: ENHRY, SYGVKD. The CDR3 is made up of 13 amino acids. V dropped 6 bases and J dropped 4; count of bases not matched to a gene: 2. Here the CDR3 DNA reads TGTGCCATCAGGACAGGGGGTTCAGATACGCAGTATTTT. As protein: CAIRTGGSDTQYF.

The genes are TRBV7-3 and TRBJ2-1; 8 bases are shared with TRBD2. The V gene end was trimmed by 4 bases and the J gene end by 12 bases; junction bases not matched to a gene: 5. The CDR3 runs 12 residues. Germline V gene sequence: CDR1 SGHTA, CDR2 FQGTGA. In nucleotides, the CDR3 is TGTGCCAGCAGCTCAAGCGGGAGTGGGCAGTTCTTC. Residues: CASSSSGSGQFF.

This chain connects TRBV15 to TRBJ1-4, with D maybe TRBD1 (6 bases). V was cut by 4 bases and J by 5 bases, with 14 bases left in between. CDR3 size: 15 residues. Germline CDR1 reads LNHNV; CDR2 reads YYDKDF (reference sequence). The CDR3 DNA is TGTGCCACCAGCACCCGGGACACAAAAAATGAAAAACTGTTTTTT. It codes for CATSTRDTKNEKLFF. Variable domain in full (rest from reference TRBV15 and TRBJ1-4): DAMVIQNPRYQVTQFGKPVTLSCSQTLNHNVMYWYQQKSSQAPKLLFHYYDKDFNNEADTPDNFQSRRPNTSFCFLDIRSPGLGDTAMYLCATSTRDTKNEKLFFGSGTQLSVL.

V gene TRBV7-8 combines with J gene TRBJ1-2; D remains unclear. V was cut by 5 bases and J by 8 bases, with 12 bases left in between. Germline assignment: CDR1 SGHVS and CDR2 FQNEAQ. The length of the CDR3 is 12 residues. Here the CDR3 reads CASSRPIMGYTF. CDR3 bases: TGTGCCAGCAGCCGCCCCATCATGGGCTACACCTTC.